The next 8 T cell receptor beta chains were all read from a single sample in a study of T cells in Graves' hyperthyroidism and ophthalmopathy. The CDR3 regions of TCR beta were amplified from RNA transcripts. In the first-round RT-PCR of the TCR CDR3, the HTBI primer set was used. Each CDR3 protein is one row after TCRdb ran MiXCR on the multiplex PCR reads. The sample lists about 500,000 distinct CDR3 sequences, roughly 15% seen once, with about 29% in the top ten. The specimen was blood. These TCRs come from a woman aged 25 to 45 with Graves' ophthalmopathy.

This clonotype turned up a few times. The chain couples TRBV10-1 to TRBJ1-5; unclear D gene. The CDR3 has 15 amino acids. Germline V CDR1 and CDR2: WNHNN, SYGVQD (reference sequence). The V end was cut by 5 bases, the J end by 7 bases, with 18 bases between. CDR3 in amino acids: CASSKDSGLGQPQHF. CDR3 sequence (DNA): TGCGCCAGCAGTAAGGATTCTGGTCTGGGCCAGCCCCAGCATTTT.

This clonotype was picked up many times. The J gene is TRBJ1-2, the V gene TRBV18; maybe TRBD1 (6 bases). The CDR3 covers 14 residues. Germline V gives CDR1 KGHSH, CDR2 LQKENI. V shed 2 bases and J shed 2 bases, with 9 bases lying between them. This CDR3 is CASSPLQGNYGYTF. DNA of the CDR3: TGTGCCAGCTCACCATTACAGGGAAACTATGGCTACACCTTC.

There are many counts of this clonotype. The CDR3 DNA reads as TGTGCCAGCAGCCAGACAGGGTGGAAAGCTGAAGCTTTCTTT. Its protein product is CASSQTGWKAEAFF. The chain employs TRBV3-1 and TRBJ1-1; TRBD1 agrees at 7 bases. J was trimmed by 6 bases and V by 3 bases; bases with no gene match: 7. The CDR3 is 14 residues long. The V gene's germline CDR1 is LGHDT and CDR2 YNNKEL (reference sequence).

Concerning this clonotype: One base away lies a much larger clone, so this may be a sequencing read error. No conserved phenylalanine or tryptophan is present at the end of the CDR3, so a read error is the likely explanation. The chain joins TRBV20-1 to TRBJ2-7; the D gene could be TRBD1 or TRBD2 (5 bases each). This CDR3 is built from 13 residues. With 5 bases removed from V and 2 bases from J, the gap between germline ends came to 13 bases. The germline CDR1 and CDR2 sequences are DFQATT and SNEGSKA (reference sequence). CDR3 in amino acids: CSAYGTEPYEQYL. The DNA for the CDR3 is TGCAGTGCTTATGGGACGGAACCCTACGAGCAGTACCTC.

This clonotype was found many times. The V and J genes are TRBV20-1 and TRBJ1-5; 8 bases align to TRBD1. V lost 2 bases and J lost 7; bases outside the gene matches: 10. Germline-derived CDR1 and CDR2 are DFQATT and SNEGSKA (reference sequence). The CDR3 runs 15 residues. The CDR3, as DNA: TGCAGTGCTAGACCCGGGACAGGTCCCGGGCAGCCCCAGCATTTT. This encodes CSARPGTGPGQPQHF.

This clonotype was observed many times. CDR3 in amino acids: CASSNRARDTQYF. CDR3 nucleotides: TGCGCCAGCAGCAACAGGGCCAGAGATACGCAGTATTTT. This chain uses TRBV5-1 with TRBJ2-3; possibly TRBD1 for D (6 bases). Trimming took 4 bases from V and 5 from J, leaving 11 bases between them. Per germline, CDR1 SGHRS and CDR2 YFSETQ. This CDR3 is built from 13 residues.

A few counts support this clonotype. Just one base apart from a much larger clone, this may be a read error. This chain uses TRBV11-2 with TRBJ2-1; D not resolved. The CDR3 extends over 14 amino acids. Germline V gives CDR1 SGHAT, CDR2 FQNNGV. CDR3 nucleotide sequence: TGTGCCAGCTGCTTAGTCCCGGGCCACAATGAGCAGTTCTTC. This codes for CASCLVPGHNEQFF.

This clonotype was observed many times. This chain joins TRBV7-2 and TRBJ2-1; a weak D match, TRBD1 (5 bases). The V end was cut by 5 bases, the J end by 3 bases, with 23 bases between. The CDR3 totals 18 residues. From germline, CDR1 is SGHTA and CDR2 FQGNSA. In nucleotides, the CDR3 is TGTGCCAGCAGCCCCAAGGGGTTGGGGTTCAACAACTACAATGAGCAGTTCTTC. Protein product: CASSPKGLGFNNYNEQFF.